Below are 4 T cell receptor beta chains sequenced from a single sample in a study of early T cells in non-severe SARS-CoV-2 infection. TCRdb processed the 5' RACE reads anew with MiXCR; each CDR3 protein has one entry. The table has some 71,000 distinct CDR3 sequences, approximately 14% seen once. Sequenced input: whole blood. Receptor source: an adult who was a healthcare worker with PCR-confirmed SARS-CoV-2 infection or an uninfected control (not recorded which).

At least ten counts were recorded for this clonotype. V usage is TRBV28 and J usage is TRBJ2-5, with 12 bases lining up with TRBD2. Germline V gene sequence: CDR1 MDHEN, CDR2 SYDVKM. CDR3 length: 17 residues. Trimming at V came to 5 bases and at J to 5 bases, leaving 12 bases not matched to a gene. CDR3 loop: CASSPLTSGGFIETQYF. For the CDR3, the DNA is TGTGCCAGCAGTCCACTAACTAGCGGGGGGTTCATCGAGACCCAGTACTTC.

The chain employs TRBV10-3 and TRBJ2-1, with 10 bases aligning to TRBD2. V lost 11 bases to trimming and J lost 7 bases; unmatched junction nucleotides: 8. The germline gives CDR1 ENHRY, CDR2 SYGVKD. This CDR3 is built from 13 residues. The CDR3 DNA is TGTGCCGTTACGGGACTAGCGCGGAATGAGCAGTTCTTC. Protein sequence: CAVTGLARNEQFF.

The sample holds many counts of this clonotype. J is TRBJ1-6 and V is TRBV5-1; D might be TRBD1 (5 bases). V was pared by 0 bases and J by 5 bases, with 15 bases between. CDR1 and CDR2 (germline): SGHRS, YFSETQ. This CDR3 spans 17 amino acids. CDR3 DNA: TGCGCCAGCAGCTTGGTTCAGGGCGGAATACATAATTCACCCCTCCACTTT. Its translation: CASSLVQGGIHNSPLHF.

This clonotype was recorded a few times. J is TRBJ1-2 and V is TRBV12-3 or TRBV12-4; TRBD1 agrees at 7 bases. V shed 8 bases and J 8 bases; nucleotides not matched to a gene: 5. This CDR3 region has 11 residues. CDR3 nucleotides: TGTGCCAGCCGAGGGGGCGAAGGCTACACCTTC. Protein sequence: CASRGGEGYTF.